A single sample is the source of the 23 T cell receptor beta chains below, sequenced in a study of cytomegalovirus exposure and HLA in healthy donors. PCR employed 60 Vbeta and 13 Jbeta primers. Sequencing was performed with immunoSEQ multiplex PCR; in TCRdb, only in-frame clones are kept and a portion is missing. The data hold around 94,000 clones, with roughly 76% observed a single time. Material: PBMCs. Source of these receptors: a woman aged 55-70 years in good health and CMV-seropositive.

The chain carries TRBV5-4 and TRBJ2-5; 7 bases are shared with TRBD2. The CDR3 extends over 14 amino acids. The germline V gene has CDR1 SGHNT and CDR2 YYREEE (reference sequence). The V segment lost 3 bases and the J segment 3 bases; nucleotides outside the gene matches: 5. The CDR3 DNA follows: TGTGCCAGCAGCTCCCCCGCGGGGGAAGAGACCCAGTACTTC. Translated: CASSSPAGEETQYF.

The chain joins TRBV7-2 to TRBJ2-7; D possibly corresponds to TRBD1 (6 bases). The CDR3 is 18 amino acids. V shed 1 base and J shed 2 bases, with 21 bases lying between them. CDR1 and CDR2 (germline): SGHTA, FQGNSA. This CDR3 reads CASSLGTGRGSRTYEQYF. In DNA form, the CDR3 reads TGTGCCAGCAGCTTAGGAACGGGCAGGGGTTCCCGCACCTACGAGCAGTACTTC.

The V call is TRBV27, the J call TRBJ2-5, with TRBD2 matching over 10 bases. The ends lost 6 bases at V and 4 bases at J; junction bases unmatched: 2. The V gene's germline CDR1 is MNHEY and CDR2 SMNVEV (reference sequence). The CDR3 runs to 13 residues. CDR3 bases: TGTGCCAGCAGGGTAGCGGGAGGAGAGACCCAGTACTTC. This codes for CASRVAGGETQYF.

This chain joins TRBV30 and TRBJ1-3; D is ambiguous. Trimming took 0 bases from V and 1 from J, leaving 4 bases between them. The CDR3 has 13 residues. Germline assignment: CDR1 GTSNPN and CDR2 SVGIG (reference sequence). CDR3 DNA sequence: TGTGCCTGGAGTGTCGAGTCTGGAAACACCATATATTTT. This codes for CAWSVESGNTIYF.

This clone showed up just once. The chain uses TRBV4-2 and TRBJ2-7; D might be TRBD1 (5 bases). The CDR3 is made up of 14 amino acids. Germline lookup yields CDR1 LGHNA and CDR2 YNFKEQ. Deletions cut 3 bases from V and 2 bases from J, with 11 bases between. CDR3 residues: CASSHRQKPYEQYF. DNA for the CDR3: TGTGCCAGCAGCCACCGACAGAAACCCTACGAGCAGTACTTC.

The chain couples TRBV30 to TRBJ2-2; tentatively, D is TRBD2 (5 bases). The CDR3 consists of 13 residues. In germline, CDR1 is GTSNPN, CDR2 SVGIG (reference sequence). V gave up 0 bases and J gave up 3 bases, with 5 bases separating them. The CDR3 DNA reads TGTGCCTGGAGTGTACTAGACACCGGGGAGCTGTTTTTT. Translated: CAWSVLDTGELFF.

V is TRBV18 and J is TRBJ2-5; a weak D match, TRBD2 (6 bases). Germline V gives CDR1 KGHSH, CDR2 LQKENI. The CDR3 consists of 15 residues. The V end was cut by 4 bases, the J end by 6 bases, with 18 bases between. The DNA for the CDR3 is TGTGCCAGCTCACAATCATCAGCGGGCACACAGACCCAGTACTTC. It translates to CASSQSSAGTQTQYF. Combining the CDR3 with reference TRBV18 and TRBJ2-5 gives the whole variable domain NAGVMQNPRHLVRRRGQEARLRCSPMKGHSHVYWYRQLPEEGLKFMVYLQKENIIDESGMPKERFSAEFPKEGPSILRIQQVVRGDSAAYFCASSQSSAGTQTQYFGPGTRLLVL.

This clone was recorded many times. The chain combines TRBV10-3 with TRBJ1-1; no firm D call. The germline V gene has CDR1 ENHRY and CDR2 SYGVKD. CDR3 size: 12 residues. Trimming removed 4 bases at V and 4 bases at J, with 7 bases between. CDR3 DNA sequence: TGTGCCATCAGTGTCGGAGGCACTGAAGCTTTCTTT. The encoded protein is CAISVGGTEAFF.

The rearrangement joins TRBV7-2 to TRBJ1-5; D uncertain. Germline V gene sequence: CDR1 SGHTA, CDR2 FQGNSA. The CDR3 spans 14 residues. Trimming took 1 base from V and 4 from J, leaving 8 bases between them. DNA of the CDR3: TGTGCCAGCAGCTTAGGAAGCATAAATCAGCCCCAGCATTTT. It is translated as CASSLGSINQPQHF.

The chain employs TRBV10-3 and TRBJ2-5, with 12 bases fitting TRBD2. With the DNA end fitting TRBJ2-7 better, the J assignment may be wrong. This CDR3 contains 14 residues. In germline, CDR1 is ENHRY, CDR2 SYGVKD. In DNA form, the CDR3 reads TGTGCCATCAGGTTTACTAGCGGGGGGTACGAGCAGTACTTC. Protein product: CAIRFTSGGYEQYF.

The chain has TRBV9 and TRBJ1-1; D is ambiguous. Per germline, CDR1 SGDLS and CDR2 YYNGEE. This CDR3 contains 11 residues. The V and J ends lost 4 bases and 11 bases respectively, with 12 bases between them. This CDR3 reads CASSSDSNAFF. The DNA of the CDR3 is TGTGCCAGCAGCTCCGATTCTAACGCTTTCTTT.

This chain connects TRBV5-1 to TRBJ2-1, with D tentatively TRBD2 (6 bases). V was cut by 4 bases and J by 11 bases, with 16 bases left in between. The V gene's germline CDR1 is SGHRS and CDR2 YFSETQ. CDR3 length: 13 amino acids. CDR3 region: CASSPGTFNQQFF. In DNA form, the CDR3 reads TGCGCCAGCAGCCCCGGGACTTTTAATCAGCAGTTCTTC.

The CDR3 sequence: CASLAPATATEAFF. The CDR3 DNA reads TGTGCCAGCCTAGCCCCAGCGACGGCCACTGAAGCTTTCTTT. The V and J genes are TRBV28 and TRBJ1-1; no reliable D call. Trimming pared 8 bases from V and 4 bases from J, leaving 17 bases between. The CDR3 extends over 14 amino acids. Germline CDR1 reads MDHEN; CDR2 reads SYDVKM.

This clone was observed a few times. V usage is TRBV10-3 and J usage is TRBJ2-7, with 10 bases lining up with TRBD1. V shed 8 bases, J shed 6 bases, and the junction held 10 bases outside the gene matches. The CDR3 sequence is 14 residues long. Germline V gene data show CDR1 as ENHRY and CDR2 as SYGVKD. The CDR3 DNA reads TGTGCCATCGCCCCGGGGACAGGGGAGTCCGAGCAGTACTTC. Encoded protein: CAIAPGTGESEQYF.

V usage is TRBV6-6 and J usage is TRBJ2-2; D ambiguous. Trimming removed 6 bases from V and 0 bases from J, with 14 bases in between. Germline V lookup: CDR1 MNHNY, CDR2 SVGAGI (reference sequence). This CDR3 is built from 16 residues. CDR3 nucleotide sequence: TGTGCCAGCAGCTTTACACTAAACGCGAACACCGGGGAGCTGTTTTTT. Protein sequence: CASSFTLNANTGELFF.

The chain is built from TRBV7-2 and TRBJ1-3; possible D gene TRBD1, 5 bases. Germline assignment: CDR1 SGHTA and CDR2 FQGNSA. The CDR3 sequence is 13 residues long. Trimming removed 3 bases from V and 6 bases from J, with 9 bases in between. The CDR3 here is CASSFDRLNTIYF. CDR3 DNA sequence: TGTGCCAGCAGCTTCGACAGACTAAACACCATATATTTT.

The CDR3 DNA is TGCAGCGTTGATCTGGGCCAGTTCTTC. Amino acid sequence: CSVDLGQFF. The J gene is TRBJ2-1, the V gene TRBV29-1; D gene ambiguous. The length of the CDR3 is 9 residues. Trimming shortened V by 3 bases and J by 13 bases, and 7 bases separated the two germline ends. Germline V gene lookup returns CDR1 SQVTM and CDR2 ANQGSEA.

V usage is TRBV5-1 and J usage is TRBJ2-5; TRBD2 agrees at 10 bases. Looked up from germline, CDR1 is SGHRS and CDR2 is YFSETQ. This CDR3 spans 15 amino acids. Losses at the gene ends were 6 bases for V and 1 base for J; bases not matched to a gene: 6. The CDR3 is CASKVLAGIQETQYF. CDR3 DNA: TGCGCCAGCAAAGTACTAGCGGGGATCCAAGAGACCCAGTACTTC.

The chain carries TRBV2 and TRBJ1-4; the D is unclear. V was clipped by 8 bases and J by 7 bases, with 11 bases between them. This CDR3 spans 12 amino acids. Germline V gene sequence: CDR1 SNHLY, CDR2 FYNNEI. Written as DNA, the CDR3 is TGTGCCAGCGCCCAAGCCGGTGAAAAACTGTTTTTT. Translation: CASAQAGEKLFF.

The chain uses TRBV28 and TRBJ1-2, with D hard to call. Germline values: CDR1 MDHEN, CDR2 SYDVKM. Trimming removed 4 bases at V and 1 base at J, with 7 bases between. The CDR3 sequence is 13 residues long. CDR3 sequence reads: CASSSTFNYGYTF. In nucleotides, the CDR3 is TGTGCCAGCAGTTCAACATTTAACTATGGCTACACCTTC.

This chain's CDR3 is CASSRTGGTSGISYEQYF. CDR3 nucleotide sequence: TGTGCCAGTAGTCGTACCGGGGGGACTAGCGGTATTTCCTACGAGCAGTACTTC. The chain is built from TRBV19 and TRBJ2-7; 11 nucleotides line up with TRBD2. CDR1 and CDR2 from the germline V gene are LNHDA and SQIVND (reference sequence). The CDR3 runs 18 residues. V gave up 5 bases and J gave up 1 base; unmatched junction bases: 13.

In this sample, this clone turned up a few times. The chain recombines TRBV6-5 with TRBJ2-7, with D possibly being TRBD1 (5 bases). This CDR3 spans 14 amino acids. Germline loops: CDR1 MNHEY, CDR2 SVGAGI. V shed 0 bases and J shed 0 bases, with 6 bases lying between them. Here the CDR3 DNA reads TGTGCCAGCAGTTACTCTAGGGGCTCCTACGAGCAGTACTTC. Residues: CASSYSRGSYEQYF.

The chain has TRBV6-5 and TRBJ2-1, with a possible D match to TRBD2 (6 bases). There are 15 residues in the CDR3. V shed 6 bases and J shed 4 bases, with 16 bases lying between them. Germline V gene lookup returns CDR1 MNHEY and CDR2 SVGAGI. The CDR3 protein is CASRRGSRFYNEQFF. The CDR3 DNA is TGTGCCAGCAGGCGGGGTTCTAGATTTTACAATGAGCAGTTCTTC.